These 17 T cell receptor beta chains were all obtained from the same sample, sequenced in a study of vaccination effects on CD4 cells after COVID-19. The data were produced by immunoSEQ multiplex PCR, yet TCRdb's version contains in-frame clones alone and is incomplete. The data show about 51,000 clones, around 74% seen once. Following 10 days of culture, CD4+ T cells were isolated. The antigens these receptors bind are not known. Sequencing was performed on CD4+ T cells from PBMCs cultured without peptide, taken before COVID-19 vaccination. The receptors derive from a human donor who had a prior SARS-CoV-2 infection.

V usage is TRBV2 and J usage is TRBJ1-2, with D possibly TRBD1 on 6 matching bases. Between the trimmed V and J ends, which lost 6 bases and 6 bases, there was a span of 20 bases. Looked up from germline, CDR1 is SNHLY and CDR2 is FYNNEI. CDR3 size: 15 residues. The CDR3 nucleotides are TGTGCCAGCAGCGCTCTAGGAGGGGGTATCGATGGCTACACCTTC. It codes for CASSALGGGIDGYTF.

The chain combines TRBV5-1 with TRBJ2-7; D not certain. This CDR3 has 13 amino acids. The V end was cut by 3 bases, the J end by 7 bases, with 14 bases between. Germline V gene sequence: CDR1 SGHRS, CDR2 YFSETQ. CDR3 amino acids: CASSSTDLGEQYF. CDR3 sequence (DNA): TGCGCCAGCAGCTCCACCGACCTGGGGGAGCAGTACTTC.

The chain uses TRBV7-3 and TRBJ2-2; unclear D gene. Germline V gene data show CDR1 as SGHTA and CDR2 as FQGTGA. V dropped 2 bases and J dropped 5 bases, with 6 bases sitting between them. CDR3 length: 13 residues. CDR3 amino acids: CASSLFGTGELFF. The CDR3 DNA reads TGTGCCAGCAGCTTATTCGGGACCGGGGAGCTGTTTTTT.

The J gene is TRBJ2-5, the V gene TRBV11-3, with D tentatively TRBD2 (5 bases). The V gene lost 1 base and the J gene lost 5 bases, with 8 bases spanning the gap. Germline lookup yields CDR1 SGHNT and CDR2 YENEEA. The length of the CDR3 is 13 residues. Here the CDR3 reads CASSLGRGETQYF. Written as DNA, the CDR3 is TGTGCCAGCAGCTTAGGACGAGGGGAGACCCAGTACTTC.

The sample holds one count of this clone. The chain is built from TRBV27 and TRBJ2-7; D may be TRBD1 or TRBD2 (6 bases each). The CDR3 is 15 amino acids. V lost 6 bases and J 2 bases, leaving 17 bases between the germline ends. Germline lookup yields CDR1 MNHEY and CDR2 SMNVEV (reference sequence). The CDR3 is CASSLTGRMPYEQYF. The CDR3 nucleotides read TGTGCCAGCAGCTTAACAGGGAGGATGCCCTACGAGCAGTACTTC.

This clone was observed a few times. The chain couples TRBV7-2 to TRBJ1-5; 11 nucleotides line up with TRBD1. Trimming took 5 bases from V and 5 from J; bases not matched to a gene: 8. The CDR3 contains 16 residues. Germline V CDR1 and CDR2: SGHTA, FQGNSA. The CDR3 nucleotides are TGTGCCAGCAGCAGCTTCGGGACAGGGGGGGATCAGCCCCAGCATTTT. It encodes CASSSFGTGGDQPQHF.

The chain is built from TRBV4-2 and TRBJ2-7; D not resolved. The CDR3 sequence is 15 residues long. Trimming shortened V by 0 bases and J by 6 bases, and 15 bases separated the two germline ends. Germline-derived CDR1 and CDR2 are LGHNA and YNFKEQ. CDR3 DNA sequence: TGTGCCAGCAGCCAAGACCGTCTTGGCGTGGTCGAGCAGTACTTC. Amino acid sequence: CASSQDRLGVVEQYF.

This chain connects TRBV5-1 to TRBJ1-2, with TRBD1 matching over 7 bases. Germline V gene data show CDR1 as SGHRS and CDR2 as YFSETQ. Losses at the gene ends were 4 bases for V and 4 bases for J; bases not matched to a gene: 13. This CDR3 has 16 amino acids. CDR3 DNA sequence: TGCGCCAGCAGCCGGGGACAGCCGGACCAAGGCTATGGCTACACCTTC. This encodes CASSRGQPDQGYGYTF.

The chain joins TRBV29-1 to TRBJ2-5, with D tentatively TRBD2 (6 bases). The CDR3 is 13 residues long. Trimming removed 4 bases from V and 4 bases from J, with 13 bases in between. Germline lookup yields CDR1 SQVTM and CDR2 ANQGSEA. The CDR3 is CSVVSGWGETQYF. The DNA of the CDR3 is TGCAGCGTTGTAAGCGGGTGGGGAGAGACCCAGTACTTC.

This clone was seen once. The rearrangement joins TRBV20-1 to TRBJ1-2; perhaps TRBD1 as D (5 bases). Germline CDR1 and CDR2: DFQATT and SNEGSKA (reference sequence). V lost 3 bases to trimming and J lost 7 bases, with 9 bases between them. CDR3 length: 11 amino acids. The CDR3 sequence is CSASNRPGYTF. The CDR3 DNA reads TGCAGTGCTAGTAACAGGCCTGGCTACACCTTC.

The gene calls are TRBV27 and TRBJ1-3, with no clear D. The CDR3 contains 14 residues. V was clipped by 6 bases and J by 9 bases, with 18 bases between them. Per the germline V gene, CDR1 is MNHEY and CDR2 is SMNVEV (reference sequence). The CDR3: CASRPTANLGTIYF. In nucleotides, the CDR3 is TGTGCCAGCAGGCCGACGGCCAATCTGGGCACCATATATTTT.

The chain couples TRBV2 to TRBJ1-3; D is possibly TRBD1 (5 bases). CDR1 is SNHLY and CDR2 is FYNNEI in the germline V gene. V lost 6 bases to trimming and J lost 0 bases, with 12 bases between them. There are 15 residues in the CDR3. The CDR3 here is CASREEGDSGNTIYF. In nucleotides, the CDR3 is TGTGCCAGCAGGGAGGAAGGGGACTCTGGAAACACCATATATTTT. The complete variable domain, with remaining parts taken from reference TRBV2 and TRBJ1-3, reads EPEVTQTPSHQVTQMGQEVILRCVPISNHLYFYWYRQILGQKVEFLVSFYNNEISEKSEIFDDQFSVERPDGSNFTLKIRSTKLEDSAMYFCASREEGDSGNTIYFGEGSWLTVV.

The chain couples TRBV5-1 to TRBJ2-5, with no clear D. CDR1 is SGHRS, CDR2 YFSETQ, per germline. V lost 4 bases to trimming and J lost 2 bases, with 9 bases between them. The CDR3 has 13 residues. CDR3 protein: CASSRTVQETQYF. The DNA of the CDR3 is TGCGCCAGCAGCCGAACAGTACAAGAGACCCAGTACTTC.

The chain carries TRBV6-5 and TRBJ2-1; the match to TRBD2 covers 8 bases. The germline V gene encodes CDR1 MNHEY and CDR2 SVGAGI. The CDR3 extends over 13 amino acids. V shed 8 bases, J shed 9 bases, and the junction held 9 bases outside the gene matches. The CDR3 DNA reads TGTGCCAGCGTAGAAGCGGGAGTTACTGAGCAGTTCTTC. Translated, it gives CASVEAGVTEQFF.

In its sample, this clone was seen a few times. At the DNA level, this CDR3 is encoded by other sequences in the same sample as well. This rearrangement joins TRBV5-4 to TRBJ1-1; D is uncertain. CDR3 length: 13 residues. Per germline, CDR1 SGHNT and CDR2 YYREEE (reference sequence). Trimming cost V 0 bases and J 5 bases, with 8 bases left between them. This CDR3 is CASSLGGRTEAFF. In nucleotides, the CDR3 is TGTGCCAGCAGCTTGGGCGGACGGACTGAAGCTTTCTTT.

The rearrangement joins TRBV6-1 to TRBJ2-7; D call uncertain. The length of the CDR3 is 15 residues. Trimming left V 0 bases short and J 4 bases short, with 13 bases between. Germline assignment: CDR1 MNHNS and CDR2 SASEGT. In DNA, the CDR3 is TGTGCCAGCAGTGAAGCTCCCGGCCCAGGTTACGAGCAGTACTTC. This gives the protein CASSEAPGPGYEQYF.

The chain couples TRBV5-4 to TRBJ1-6; D not resolved. The V and J ends lost 2 bases and 7 bases respectively, with 13 bases between them. In germline, CDR1 is SGHNT, CDR2 YYREEE (reference sequence). The CDR3 is 15 residues long. The CDR3 reads CASSFDGFGNSPLHF. Written as DNA, the CDR3 is TGTGCCAGCAGCTTTGATGGTTTCGGGAATTCACCCCTCCACTTT.